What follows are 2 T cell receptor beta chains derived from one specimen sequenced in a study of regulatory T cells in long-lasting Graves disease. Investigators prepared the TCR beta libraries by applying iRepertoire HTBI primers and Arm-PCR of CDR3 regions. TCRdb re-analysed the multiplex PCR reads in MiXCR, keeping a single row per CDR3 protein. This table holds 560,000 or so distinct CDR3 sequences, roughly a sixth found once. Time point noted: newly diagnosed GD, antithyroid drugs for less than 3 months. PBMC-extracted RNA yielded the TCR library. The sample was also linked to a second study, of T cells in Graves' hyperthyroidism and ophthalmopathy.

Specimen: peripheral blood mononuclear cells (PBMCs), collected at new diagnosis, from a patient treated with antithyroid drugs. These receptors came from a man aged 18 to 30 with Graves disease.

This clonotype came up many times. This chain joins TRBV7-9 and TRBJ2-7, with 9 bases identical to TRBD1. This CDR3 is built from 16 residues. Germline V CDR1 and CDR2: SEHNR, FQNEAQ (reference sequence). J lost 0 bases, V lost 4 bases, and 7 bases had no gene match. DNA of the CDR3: TGTGCCAGCAGCTCAAGCCGGGACAGGGCCTCCTACGAGCAGTACTTC. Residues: CASSSSRDRASYEQYF. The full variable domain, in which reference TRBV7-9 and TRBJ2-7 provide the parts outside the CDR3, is DTGVSQNPRHKITKRGQNVTFRCDPISEHNRLYWYRQTLGQGPEFLTYFQNEAQLEKSRLLSDRFSAERPKGSFSTLEIQRTEQGDSAMYLCASSSSRDRASYEQYFGPGTRLTVT.

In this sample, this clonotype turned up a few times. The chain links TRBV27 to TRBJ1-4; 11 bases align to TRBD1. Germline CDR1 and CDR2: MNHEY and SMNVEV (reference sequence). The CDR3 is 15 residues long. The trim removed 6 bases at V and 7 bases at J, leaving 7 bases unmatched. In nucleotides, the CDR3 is TGTGCCAGCAGCGAAACCGGGACAGGGGGTGAAAAACTGTTTTTT. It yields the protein CASSETGTGGEKLFF.